The 24 T cell receptor beta chains reported below all come from one sample, sequenced in a study of blood T cell repertoires in COVID-19. Sequencing used immunoSEQ multiplex PCR; TCRdb keeps in-frame clones, though not all of them. The table lists under 100,000 clones, about 87% of them singletons. The source material was peripheral blood. Every receptor here comes from a man between 45 and 60 years old with active COVID-19.

The chain couples TRBV2 to TRBJ2-7; 7 bases match TRBD2. J lost 4 bases, V lost 10 bases, and 10 bases had no gene match. The CDR3 is 13 residues long. The germline gives CDR1 SNHLY, CDR2 FYNNEI. CDR3 residues: CATRGGAYYEQYF. The CDR3 DNA reads as TGTGCCACCCGGGGAGGGGCCTATTACGAGCAGTACTTC. The variable domain in full, with the rest retrieved from reference TRBV2 and TRBJ2-7, is EPEVTQTPSHQVTQMGQEVILRCVPISNHLYFYWYRQILGQKVEFLVSFYNNEISEKSEIFDDQFSVERPDGSNFTLKIRSTKLEDSAMYFCATRGGAYYEQYFGPGTRLTVT.

This clone has a handful of counts. This chain connects TRBV5-4 to TRBJ2-3; 7 bases fit TRBD1. The CDR3 is 20 residues long. Germline CDR1 SGHNT, CDR2 YYREEE (reference sequence). J lost 4 bases, V lost 4 bases, and 24 bases had no gene match. The CDR3 region is CASSERDRYSPIIWADTQYF. The DNA of the CDR3 is TGTGCCAGCAGCGAGAGGGACAGATACTCCCCGATTATTTGGGCAGATACGCAGTATTTT.

The J gene is TRBJ2-7, the V gene TRBV7-8; TRBD2 aligns across 13 bases. This CDR3 region has 16 residues. V shed 2 bases, J shed 5 bases, and the junction held 6 bases outside the gene matches. In germline, CDR1 is SGHVS, CDR2 FQNEAQ. The CDR3 reads CASSLSLAGGPDEQYF. The CDR3 DNA reads as TGTGCCAGCAGCTTATCACTAGCGGGAGGGCCGGACGAGCAGTACTTC.

V gene TRBV7-2 combines with J gene TRBJ2-5, with a weak D call TRBD1 (6 bases). Trimming left V 2 bases short and J 5 bases short, with 12 bases between. CDR1 and CDR2 (germline): SGHTA, FQGNSA. The CDR3 sequence is 14 residues long. The CDR3: CASSLQGSGETQYF. Here the CDR3 DNA reads TGTGCCAGCAGCTTACAGGGGAGTGGGGAGACCCAGTACTTC.

The chain is built from TRBV4-1 and TRBJ2-1, with D perhaps TRBD2 (5 bases). The CDR3 has 15 residues. The V end lost 4 bases, the J end lost 8 bases, and 18 bases lay between the germline ends. Germline assignment: CDR1 MGHRA and CDR2 YSYEKL. The CDR3 sequence is CASSPLASSRYEQFF. The CDR3, as DNA: TGCGCCAGCAGCCCCCTAGCCAGCTCAAGGTATGAGCAGTTCTTC.

This chain connects TRBV3-1 (or the pseudogene TRBV3-2) to TRBJ2-3; D remains unclear. Deletions cut 1 base from V and 14 bases from J, with 13 bases between. This CDR3 is 12 amino acids long. Germline-derived CDR1 and CDR2 are LGHDT and YNNKEL (reference sequence). This CDR3 reads CASSQAHQTWYF. CDR3 DNA: TGTGCCAGCAGCCAAGCCCACCAAACTTGGTATTTT.

The V call is TRBV28, the J call TRBJ2-7; D is undetermined. Germline lookup yields CDR1 MDHEN and CDR2 SYDVKM. The V end was cut by 10 bases, the J end by 2 bases, with 9 bases between. CDR3 length: 11 residues. CDR3 DNA sequence: TGTGCCACCTACTCGACCTACGAGCAGTACTTC. Its translation: CATYSTYEQYF.

The chain links TRBV19 to TRBJ1-3, with D uncertain. V lost 6 bases, J lost 0 bases, and 12 bases lay in between. Germline V lookup: CDR1 LNHDA, CDR2 SQIVND (reference sequence). This CDR3 comprises 15 residues. The CDR3: CASSPSFYSGNTIYF. CDR3 nucleotides: TGTGCCAGTAGCCCATCATTCTACTCTGGAAACACCATATATTTT.

The chain is built from TRBV10-3 and TRBJ2-2; TRBD2 matches at 9 bases. The junction had 7 bases not matched to a gene; V was cut back by 5 bases and J by 0 bases. The CDR3 is 17 residues long. CDR1 is ENHRY and CDR2 is SYGVKD in the germline V gene. The CDR3 nucleotides read TGTGCCATCAGTCCTAGCGGGACAATCGCGAACACCGGGGAGCTGTTTTTT. This gives the protein CAISPSGTIANTGELFF.

The chain joins TRBV6-5 to TRBJ2-2; TRBD2 matches at 7 bases. Trimming removed 5 bases from V and 1 base from J; junction bases left unmatched: 4. The CDR3 is 15 residues long. Germline V gene data show CDR1 as MNHEY and CDR2 as SVGAGI. CDR3 protein: CASSRLAENTGELFF. The CDR3 nucleotides read TGTGCCAGCAGTCGTCTAGCGGAGAACACCGGGGAGCTGTTTTTT.

This chain joins TRBV2 and TRBJ1-1, with D perhaps matching TRBD1 (6 bases). This CDR3 region has 15 residues. Trimming removed 7 bases at V and 2 bases at J, with 17 bases between. Germline CDR1 and CDR2: SNHLY and FYNNEI. The CDR3 DNA sequence: TGTGCCAGCACCACGAGGTCAGGGGCCAACACTGAAGCTTTCTTT. This codes for CASTTRSGANTEAFF.

The V gene is TRBV18, the J gene TRBJ2-7, with 9 bases matching TRBD1. The CDR3 has 15 amino acids. With 2 bases clipped from V and 6 bases from J, the junction kept 8 bases outside the gene matches. Germline assignment: CDR1 KGHSH and CDR2 LQKENI. In DNA, the CDR3 is TGTGCCAGCTCACCATTTAGGACAGGGGACGGCGAGCAGTACTTC. Encoded protein: CASSPFRTGDGEQYF.

The table lists this clone with a count of one. The chain combines TRBV9 with TRBJ1-2; 9 nucleotides match TRBD1. Germline V lookup: CDR1 SGDLS, CDR2 YYNGEE. J lost 5 bases, V lost 0 bases, and 5 bases had no gene match. This CDR3 comprises 15 residues. The CDR3 DNA reads as TGTGCCAGCAGCGTAGGAACAGGGGGCCCTTATGGCTACACCTTC. Translated: CASSVGTGGPYGYTF.

In its sample, this clone was seen once. This sequence joins TRBV6-5 and TRBJ2-7, with 7 bases identical to TRBD1. Germline V gene data show CDR1 as MNHEY and CDR2 as SVGAGI. This CDR3 region has 14 residues. The V and J ends lost 6 bases and 0 bases, in that order; junction bases with no gene match: 5. The CDR3 DNA reads TGTGCCAGCAGATCACAGGGGTACTCCTACGAGCAGTACTTC. Translated, it gives CASRSQGYSYEQYF.

The CDR3 region has the DNA TGTGCCAGCAGCCCAGGGACTAGTCGGCAGTACTTC. Residues: CASSPGTSRQYF. The chain uses TRBV3-1 (or the pseudogene TRBV3-2) and TRBJ2-7; 8 bases line up with TRBD2. Germline V gene sequence: CDR1 LGHDT, CDR2 YNNKEL (reference sequence). This CDR3 has 12 amino acids. Trimming took 4 bases from V and 9 from J; bases not matched to a gene: 5.

The J gene is TRBJ2-1, the V gene TRBV6-5, with 8 bases that match TRBD1. The V and J ends lost 7 bases and 5 bases, in that order; junction bases with no gene match: 10. The CDR3 runs 15 residues. The germline V gene encodes CDR1 MNHEY and CDR2 SVGAGI. CDR3 bases: TGTGCCAGCACTCAAATGACAGGGGTCCACAATGAGCAGTTCTTC. Protein product: CASTQMTGVHNEQFF.

The genes are TRBV6-5 and TRBJ2-1; D possibly corresponds to TRBD2 (6 bases). Germline CDR1 is MNHEY and CDR2 is SVGAGI. This CDR3 contains 15 residues. Trimming took off 6 bases at V and 0 bases at J, with 12 bases between the two ends. CDR3 residues: CASRKDYSSYNEQFF. CDR3 bases: TGTGCCAGCAGGAAGGACTACAGCTCCTACAATGAGCAGTTCTTC.

The chain combines TRBV7-2 with TRBJ2-3, with 9 positions matching TRBD2. Germline V lookup: CDR1 SGHTA, CDR2 FQGNSA. This CDR3 contains 16 residues. The V and J ends lost 4 bases and 5 bases, in that order; junction bases with no gene match: 10. DNA for the CDR3: TGTGCCAGCAGCTCCTTAGCGGGGGTGCGGGGAGATACGCAGTATTTT. Translating gives CASSSLAGVRGDTQYF.

The rearrangement joins TRBV5-1 to TRBJ1-4; 8 bases match TRBD1. The length of the CDR3 is 15 residues. The V and J ends lost 0 bases and 5 bases, in that order; junction bases with no gene match: 3. Germline V lookup: CDR1 SGHRS, CDR2 YFSETQ. CDR3 sequence (DNA): TGCGCCAGCAGCTTGGGCAGGGGGCTGAATGAAAAACTGTTTTTT. This gives the protein CASSLGRGLNEKLFF.

The V and J genes are TRBV7-3 and TRBJ2-5; TRBD2 matches 8 bases. In germline, CDR1 is SGHTA, CDR2 FQGTGA. Losses at the gene ends were 3 bases for V and 5 bases for J; bases not matched to a gene: 5. This CDR3 has 14 residues. The CDR3 nucleotides are TGTGCCAGCAGCTTCGGGGGGGCCGGTGAGACCCAGTACTTC. It yields the protein CASSFGGAGETQYF.

This CDR3 reads CASSGTGGSYGYTF. The CDR3 DNA reads as TGTGCCAGCAGCGGGACAGGGGGAAGCTATGGCTACACCTTC. The chain recombines TRBV5-4 with TRBJ1-2; 11 bases align to TRBD1. Germline V gene sequence: CDR1 SGHNT, CDR2 YYREEE (reference sequence). After removal of 4 bases from V and 4 bases from J, the junction contained 3 bases not matched to a gene. This CDR3 region has 14 residues. Together with reference TRBV5-4 and TRBJ1-2, the CDR3 gives the full variable domain: ETGVTQSPTHLIKTRGQQVTLRCSSQSGHNTVSWYQQALGQGPQFIFQYYREEENGRGNFPPRFSGLQFPNYSSELNVNALELDDSALYLCASSGTGGSYGYTFGSGTRLTVV.

This chain joins TRBV4-3 and TRBJ1-3; 8 bases line up with TRBD1. Germline CDR1 reads LGHNA; CDR2 reads YSLEER. CDR3 length: 16 residues. The J segment lost 8 bases and the V segment lost 1 base, leaving 10 bases of the junction unmatched. The CDR3 loop reads CASSQAHNTGGYTIYF. The CDR3 DNA reads as TGCGCCAGCAGCCAAGCGCATAATACAGGGGGGTACACCATATATTTT.

The chain recombines TRBV7-9 with TRBJ2-1; D is undetermined. Germline CDR1 SEHNR, CDR2 FQNEAQ (reference sequence). This CDR3 contains 13 residues. The germline V and J ends were trimmed by 1 base and 4 bases, with 5 bases remaining between them. The CDR3 region is CASSLVNYNEQFF. CDR3 nucleotides: TGTGCCAGCAGCTTAGTTAATTACAATGAGCAGTTCTTC.

This clone was counted a single time. CDR3 DNA sequence: TGTGCTAGTGGCCTCCTCCTAGGAGGCTATGGCTACACCTTC. This sequence encodes CASGLLLGGYGYTF. The chain has TRBV12-5 and TRBJ1-2; D is undetermined. Germline V gives CDR1 LGHNT, CDR2 FRNRAP. Trimming stripped 6 bases from V and 4 bases from J, with 15 bases between. This CDR3 has 14 amino acids.